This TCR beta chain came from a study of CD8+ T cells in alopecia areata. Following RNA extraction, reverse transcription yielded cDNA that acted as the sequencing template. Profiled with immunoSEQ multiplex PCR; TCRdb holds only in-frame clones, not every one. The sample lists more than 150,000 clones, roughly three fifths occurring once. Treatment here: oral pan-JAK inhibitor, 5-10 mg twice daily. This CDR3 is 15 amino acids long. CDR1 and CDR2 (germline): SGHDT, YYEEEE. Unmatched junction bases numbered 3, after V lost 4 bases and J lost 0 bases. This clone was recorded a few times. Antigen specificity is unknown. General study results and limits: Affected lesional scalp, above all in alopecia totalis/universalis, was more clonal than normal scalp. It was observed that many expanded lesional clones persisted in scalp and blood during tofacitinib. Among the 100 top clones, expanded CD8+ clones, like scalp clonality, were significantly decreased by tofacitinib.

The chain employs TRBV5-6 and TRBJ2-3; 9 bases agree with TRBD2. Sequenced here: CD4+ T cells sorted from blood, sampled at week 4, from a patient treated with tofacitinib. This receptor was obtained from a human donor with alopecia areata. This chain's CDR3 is CASSQLAGSTDTQYF. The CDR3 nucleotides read TGTGCCAGCAGCCAGCTAGCGGGAAGCACAGATACGCAGTATTTT.